The present TCR beta chain was sequenced within a study of blood T cell repertoires in COVID-19. Study summary: The United States, Italy and Spain supplied acute and convalescent COVID-19 samples. T cells, B-cell-depleted T cells, or PBMCs supplied cDNA or gDNA.

This table comes from immunoSEQ multiplex PCR, and its TCRdb copy is limited to in-frame clones, with some not included. The sample contains just under 35,000 clones, 80% to 90% of which appear only once. Germline V gene sequence: CDR1 MNHEY, CDR2 SMNVEV (reference sequence). The length of the CDR3 is 13 residues. The ends were cut back, 6 bases at V and 6 bases at J, with 14 bases in the middle. The sequencing input was peripheral blood. The receptor was derived from a human donor in a cohort sampled during active COVID-19. This chain connects TRBV27 to TRBJ1-2; D is perhaps TRBD1 (6 bases). The CDR3 sequence: CASRMIQGNGYTF. The CDR3 bases are TGTGCCAGCAGGATGATACAGGGTAATGGCTACACCTTC.